The present T cell receptor (beta chain) was sequenced within a study of early T cells in non-severe SARS-CoV-2 infection. Study-wide context: Sequenced material consisted of bulk RNA (from unsorted whole blood), and chains were unpaired.

TCRdb called the 5' RACE reads again in MiXCR, with one record for every CDR3 protein. In the table there are tens of thousands of distinct CDR3 sequences, 3.9% of which are singletons. V lost 6 bases to trimming and J lost 1 base, with 15 bases between them. This CDR3 is built from 14 residues. Germline V gives CDR1 DFQATT, CDR2 SNEGSKA (reference sequence). This clonotype has at least ten counts. The sequence came from an adult who was a healthcare worker with PCR-confirmed SARS-CoV-2 infection or an uninfected control (not recorded which). What was sequenced was whole blood. The V and J genes are TRBV20-1 and TRBJ2-5; TRBD2 might be the D (5 bases). CDR3 in amino acids: CSAFQGLGQETQYF. The CDR3 bases are TGCAGTGCCTTCCAAGGACTGGGCCAAGAGACCCAGTACTTC.